This TCR beta chain was recovered during a study of T-cell memory formation after mild COVID-19 (dated by TCRdb to the early 2020s). Broadly, across the study: TCR sequence clusters from the two donors were largely donor specific. In a couple of donors, T-cell clones that expanded and contracted after mild COVID-19 were followed by sequencing TCRalpha and TCRbeta repertoires longitudinally. The cohort comprised two young, previously healthy adult volunteers, one female and one male. The research as a whole found: Whether the second-wave clones peaking on day 37 were SARS-CoV-2 specific was not confirmed. From day 15 to 85, contracting clones showed balanced CD4/CD8 phenotypes, whereas a second wave of clones that expanded from day 15 to 37 leaned towards CD4+. Contracting CD4+ clones were found mainly in CM and EM memory subsets, while CD8+ clones were enriched in EMRA. The study covered only a couple of mild cases, and larger cohorts including severe cases with pre-infection samples were considered necessary. The detection of some responding clones in pre-infection memory suggests that pre-existing cross-reactive memory T cells joined the SARS-CoV-2 response.

Ficoll-Paque density gradient centrifugation was used to isolate PBMCs. This clonotype appeared a few times. There is no known antigen for this receptor. No base qualities exist here, and no much larger clone lies one base off it. Sequenced on an Illumina NovaSeq 6000. TCRalpha and TCRbeta cDNA libraries were constructed by 5'RACE with constant-segment primers, with sample barcodes and unique molecular identifiers being introduced. RNA was extracted from every sample with Trizol reagent. Library amplification was performed in two PCR steps, and a second sample barcode and Illumina TruSeq adapters were introduced in the second step. Libraries were sequenced on an Illumina NovaSeq with 2 x 150 bp paired-end reads. On the authors' methods: Reads were demultiplexed and collapsed into UMI-guided consensus sequences with migec v1.2.7. Using mixcr v2.1.11, UMI consensuses were aligned to TRA and TRB V and J templates and then assembled into clonotypes. A clonotype was counted as expanded or contracted only when both edgeR and NoisET called the clonotype significant, with the noise models trained on biological replicates. For edgeR calls, the thresholds were a false discovery rate-adjusted p below 0.01 and a log2 fold-change of 1. PCA with hierarchical clustering of max-normalized trajectories of the 1000 most abundant clonotypes was used as exploratory dynamics analysis. Each responding clone was given a CD4 or CD8 phenotype based on the CD4+ and CD8+ repertoires, which had been sequenced separately. TCRdb itself trimmed the public reads at Q25 with fastp, ran MiXCR and retained productive beta chains. CDR3 protein sequences are deduplicated, and each keeps its most common genes and DNA. The V and J calls were determined by TCRdb, not by the authors. This sample comprises 300,000 to 400,000 distinct CDR3 sequences, around 27% of them detected only once. 13% of the sample lies in the top ten.

The CDR3 spans 15 residues, from the cysteine through the phenylalanine. The sequence is cut down to CDR3 DNA, 45 bases in frame from base 1. Looking up the germline V gene yields CDR1 LGHNA and CDR2 YNFKEQ. V sheds 0 bases and J sheds 6 bases, leaving 15 bases between their ends. This sequence uses TRBV4-2 and TRBJ2-7; D gene: possibly TRBD1, on 7 matching bases. Sequenced input: PBMCs or a T cell subset sorted from them (not recorded which). This TCR was sampled from an adult woman who had mild COVID-19 (a few samples of this study predate the infection). The sample titles of this study are shuffled in the database, so cell type and time point are left out; the donor was told from shared clones. In nucleotide form, the sequence is TGTGCCAGCAGCCAAGAGGCAGGGGGGCCTCGCGAGCAGTACTTC. This translates into CASSQEAGGPREQYF.